Listed below are T cell receptor beta chains from one sample, sequenced in a study of T cells in Graves' hyperthyroidism and ophthalmopathy. From the multiplex PCR reads, TCRdb called clonotypes with MiXCR, one entry per CDR3 protein. The data contain 500,000 to 600,000 distinct CDR3 sequences, 35% to 50% of them singletons. Specimen: peripheral blood or thyroid tissue (not recorded which). The receptors come from an adult woman with Graves' disease, either hyperthyroidism or ophthalmopathy (not recorded which). Each CDR3 is given with its conserved first and last residue.

j_call v_call cdr3_aa
TRBJ1-5 TRBV7-2 CASSLGFQRPQHF
TRBJ2-5 TRBV5-1 CASKLAGGPGETQYF
TRBJ1-2 TRBV7-9 CAGGFDTNYGYTF
TRBJ1-6 TRBV2 CASSPGRKDNSPPHF
TRBJ2-5 TRBV19 CASTSSGTFQETQYF
TRBJ2-7 TRBV12-3/TRBV12-4 CASSLVSRVYEQYF
TRBJ2-5 TRBV5-1 CASSLAVGYQETQYF
TRBJ1-1 TRBV7-9 CASSFPNTEAFF
TRBJ2-5 TRBV4-2 CASSQGGKQETQYF
TRBJ1-6 TRBV25-1 CASGEGTENSPLHF
TRBJ2-2 TRBV14 CASSLTSGRDLSTGELFF
TRBJ2-2 TRBV4-3 CASSQDQGTGELFF
TRBJ1-2 TRBV6-6 CASSDRDRGAYGYTF
TRBJ1-2 TRBV25-1 CASSPTTGTGDYGYTF
TRBJ1-4 TRBV5-6 CASSLRLAGVNEKLFF
TRBJ2-1 TRBV7-3 CASSPQGAGVYNEQFF
TRBJ2-7 TRBV9 CASSGGQGLDYEQYF
TRBJ2-2 TRBV20-1 CSAIVGRLPPGELFF
TRBJ1-2 TRBV19 CASSEQGFDYGYTF
TRBJ1-6 TRBV28 CASTSGGAGSPLHF
TRBJ1-1 TRBV6-2/TRBV6-3 CASSYRAGPHTEAFF
TRBJ1-4 TRBV29-1 CSVSGGGSTNEKLFF
TRBJ1-2 TRBV29-1 CSTLRDYGYTF
TRBJ2-7 TRBV9 CASSVAGSGYEQYF
TRBJ2-5 TRBV11-2 CASSLVGGGSLQETQYF
TRBJ2-7 TRBV2 CASSEGQASF
TRBJ2-7 TRBV7-9 CASSPLPGTSGEQYF
TRBJ2-7 TRBV5-1 CASRKTLQGAGEQYF
TRBJ2-5 TRBV7-2 CASSPGLPRETQYF
TRBJ2-1 TRBV7-8 CASSSTRNEQFF